What follows are 23 T cell receptor beta chains derived from one specimen sequenced in a study of T cells in Graves' hyperthyroidism and ophthalmopathy. Amplification targeted TCR beta CDR3 regions from RNA transcripts. First-round RT-PCR with HTBI primers amplified the TCR CDR3 region. TCRdb reprocessed the multiplex PCR reads via MiXCR and lists one record per CDR3 protein. The table lists some 370,000 distinct CDR3 sequences, approximately 17% of them singletons. Sequencing was carried out using blood. These TCRs come from a woman aged 25 to 39 with Graves' hyperthyroidism that later progressed to Graves' ophthalmopathy.

The rearrangement links TRBV5-8 to TRBJ1-1; D not resolved. The CDR3 is made up of 15 amino acids. The germline V gene has CDR1 SGHTS and CDR2 YDEGEE. V was pared by 6 bases and J by 0 bases, with 15 bases between. CDR3 in amino acids: CASMAPLEMNTEAFF. CDR3 sequence (DNA): TGTGCCAGCATGGCCCCCCTCGAGATGAACACTGAAGCTTTCTTT.

The chain carries TRBV5-1 and TRBJ1-1, with TRBD1 identical over 9 bases. V shed 4 bases, J shed 5 bases, and the junction held 3 bases outside the gene matches. Germline V lookup: CDR1 SGHRS, CDR2 YFSETQ. This CDR3 has 13 amino acids. CDR3 amino acids: CASSPGTGTEAFF. In DNA form, the CDR3 reads TGCGCCAGCAGCCCCGGGACAGGGACTGAAGCTTTCTTT.

This clonotype came up many times. The chain links TRBV11-2 to TRBJ1-6; D gene ambiguous. The CDR3 contains 16 residues. CDR1 and CDR2 (germline): SGHAT, FQNNGV. Trimming took 1 base from V and 7 from J, leaving 14 bases between them. Here the CDR3 DNA reads TGTGCCAGCAGCTTAGGCGCAGACGTCCTAAATTCACCCCTCCACTTT. Protein product: CASSLGADVLNSPLHF.

This clonotype was picked up many times. V and J are TRBV6-1 and TRBJ2-3; weak D call: TRBD2 (7 bases). Germline V gene lookup returns CDR1 MNHNS and CDR2 SASEGT. The CDR3 totals 13 residues. Trimming removed 5 bases from V and 4 bases from J, with 10 bases in between. CDR3 nucleotides: TGTGCCAGCAGTTCCGGGGGGCCAGATACGCAGTATTTT. Protein: CASSSGGPDTQYF.

This clonotype was counted many times. The chain is built from TRBV28 and TRBJ2-6; D is possibly TRBD1 (5 bases). The CDR3 loop spans 16 amino acids. The germline gives CDR1 MDHEN, CDR2 SYDVKM. Trimming stripped 6 bases from V and 0 bases from J, with 12 bases between. The CDR3 sequence: CASSGRQYSGANVLTF. CDR3 DNA sequence: TGTGCCAGCAGCGGGCGACAGTACTCTGGGGCCAACGTCCTGACTTTC.

This clonotype occurred many times. The rearrangement links TRBV6-1 to TRBJ1-2; 8 bases fit TRBD1. CDR3 length: 19 amino acids. V lost 6 bases to trimming and J lost 3 bases; unmatched junction nucleotides: 21. The germline V gene has CDR1 MNHNS and CDR2 SASEGT. CDR3 in amino acids: CASSAQGVSANESHYGYTF. In nucleotides, the CDR3 is TGTGCCAGCAGCGCACAGGGGGTGAGTGCAAATGAATCGCACTATGGCTACACCTTC.

This clonotype has more than one count but fewer than ten. The chain employs TRBV6-1 and TRBJ1-1; a possible D gene is TRBD1 (5 bases). The germline V gene encodes CDR1 MNHNS and CDR2 SASEGT. The length of the CDR3 is 14 residues. V was cut by 2 bases and J by 3 bases, with 10 bases left in between. In DNA, the CDR3 is TGTGCCAGCAGTGAACCCGACAGAGACACTGAAGCTTTCTTT. It encodes CASSEPDRDTEAFF.

This clonotype was seen repeatedly, ten times or more. Its ends do not fully match the called genes, so a read error is possible. This sequence joins TRBV27 and TRBJ2-7; D not certain. This CDR3 has 12 residues. The germline V gene encodes CDR1 MNHEY and CDR2 SMNVEV (reference sequence). CDR3 residues: CASSLSGYEQYF. Here the CDR3 DNA reads TGTGCCAGCAGCTTATCAGGTTACGAGCAGTACTTC.

This clonotype was picked up one time. The V and J genes are TRBV6-2 or TRBV6-3 and TRBJ1-1, with a tentative D call TRBD1 (5 bases). Germline values: CDR1 MNHEY, CDR2 SVGEGT. Trimming took 0 bases from V and 2 from J, leaving 22 bases between them. This CDR3 is 19 amino acids long. CDR3 in DNA: TGTGCCAGCAGTTACTCGAGCAAGACAGACCCCAGTCCTAACACTGAAGCTTTCTTT. Translating gives CASSYSSKTDPSPNTEAFF.

This clonotype has a count of ten or more. The V and J genes are TRBV9 and TRBJ2-3; the D is unclear. V shed 3 bases and J shed 5 bases, with 7 bases lying between them. This CDR3 has 12 residues. CDR1 and CDR2 from the germline V gene are SGDLS and YYNGEE. In DNA, the CDR3 is TGTGCCAGCAGCGCCCGGTTAGATACGCAGTATTTT. It is translated as CASSARLDTQYF.

The rearrangement links TRBV3-1 to TRBJ2-7; possible D gene TRBD1, 5 bases. CDR3 size: 17 residues. Per germline, CDR1 LGHDT and CDR2 YNNKEL (reference sequence). V shed 2 bases and J shed 6 bases, with 23 bases lying between them. CDR3 loop: CASSQRNRRLIPSEQYF. CDR3 in DNA: TGTGCCAGCAGCCAACGGAACAGGCGCTTGATCCCGTCCGAGCAGTACTTC.

At least ten counts were recorded for this clonotype. This chain connects TRBV28 to TRBJ1-3, with TRBD1 matching 7 bases. CDR3 size: 17 residues. Trimming at V came to 4 bases and at J to 0 bases, leaving 9 bases not matched to a gene. Germline V gene lookup returns CDR1 MDHEN and CDR2 SYDVKM. The chain's CDR3 is CASSYYRGQSSGNTIYF. CDR3 in DNA: TGTGCCAGCAGTTATTATCGGGGACAGAGCTCTGGAAACACCATATATTTT.

At least ten counts were recorded for this clonotype. The chain links TRBV15 to TRBJ1-6, with D possibly TRBD1 on 5 matching bases. The ends were cut back, 0 bases at V and 9 bases at J, with 15 bases in the middle. Germline CDR1 LNHNV, CDR2 YYDKDF (reference sequence). CDR3 size: 16 residues. The CDR3 protein is CATSRDKSGAGSPLHF. Written as DNA, the CDR3 is TGTGCCACCAGCAGAGATAAGTCTGGGGCCGGTTCACCCCTCCACTTT. Drawing the rest from reference TRBV15 and TRBJ1-6, the complete variable domain is DAMVIQNPRYQVTQFGKPVTLSCSQTLNHNVMYWYQQKSSQAPKLLFHYYDKDFNNEADTPDNFQSRRPNTSFCFLDIRSPGLGDTAMYLCATSRDKSGAGSPLHFGNGTRLTVT.

The sample holds a few counts of this clonotype. The chain employs TRBV2 and TRBJ2-5; maybe TRBD1 (6 bases). Trimming cost V 2 bases and J 2 bases, with 12 bases left between them. The length of the CDR3 is 15 residues. CDR1 and CDR2 from the germline V gene are SNHLY and FYNNEI. The CDR3 sequence: CASSEMGHRQETQYF. In nucleotides, the CDR3 is TGTGCCAGCAGTGAAATGGGACACCGACAAGAGACCCAGTACTTC. Supplemented by reference TRBV2 and TRBJ2-5, the full variable domain reads EPEVTQTPSHQVTQMGQEVILRCVPISNHLYFYWYRQILGQKVEFLVSFYNNEISEKSEIFDDQFSVERPDGSNFTLKIRSTKLEDSAMYFCASSEMGHRQETQYFGPGTRLLVL.

The CDR3 sequence: CASSQDAVGPSGSPYTQYF. The DNA of the CDR3 is TGCGCCAGCAGCCAAGATGCCGTGGGTCCAAGTGGATCTCCATATACGCAGTATTTT. The rearrangement joins TRBV4-1 to TRBJ2-3; no clear D gene. The V and J ends lost 0 bases and 7 bases respectively, with 26 bases between them. This CDR3 is 19 amino acids long. Germline CDR1 is MGHRA and CDR2 is YSYEKL.

The chain employs TRBV2 and TRBJ2-2; a possible D gene is TRBD2 (5 bases). The CDR3 totals 14 residues. V dropped 3 bases and J dropped 6 bases, with 11 bases sitting between them. CDR1 is SNHLY and CDR2 is FYNNEI in the germline V gene. The CDR3, as DNA: TGTGCCAGCAGTGAGTTGCCCGGGGCCGGGGAGCTGTTTTTT. This encodes CASSELPGAGELFF. The entire variable domain, with the rest obtained from reference TRBV2 and TRBJ2-2, is as follows: EPEVTQTPSHQVTQMGQEVILRCVPISNHLYFYWYRQILGQKVEFLVSFYNNEISEKSEIFDDQFSVERPDGSNFTLKIRSTKLEDSAMYFCASSELPGAGELFFGEGSRLTVL.

The chain combines TRBV5-1 with TRBJ2-7; 8 nucleotides line up with TRBD1. Germline CDR1 and CDR2: SGHRS and YFSETQ. This CDR3 comprises 13 residues. J gave up 2 bases and V 4 bases, and 2 bases lay outside the gene matches. The CDR3 is CASSMTGAYEQYF. CDR3 nucleotides: TGCGCCAGCAGCATGACAGGGGCCTACGAGCAGTACTTC.

This clonotype was observed at least ten times. The J gene is TRBJ2-3, the V gene TRBV11-2, with TRBD1 identical over 10 bases. This CDR3 comprises 18 residues. Germline-derived CDR1 and CDR2 are SGHAT and FQNNGV. V was pared by 5 bases and J by 4 bases, with 15 bases of the junction left unmatched. CDR3 bases: TGTGCCAGCAGCCCTGCCTTTTCGGAGACAGGGGGCTCAGATACGCAGTATTTT. Its protein product is CASSPAFSETGGSDTQYF.

This chain uses TRBV7-9 with TRBJ2-1, with D hard to call. The CDR3 extends over 14 amino acids. V shed 5 bases and J shed 4 bases, with 12 bases lying between them. The germline gives CDR1 SEHNR, CDR2 FQNEAQ (reference sequence). Here the CDR3 reads CASSPRVGYNEQFF. The CDR3 DNA follows: TGTGCCAGCAGCCCCCGAGTAGGATACAATGAGCAGTTCTTC.

This clonotype occurred a few times. CDR3 loop: CASNRQGLREGPYTDTQYF. The DNA for the CDR3 is TGTGCCAGCAACCGACAGGGGTTGAGGGAGGGCCCGTACACAGATACGCAGTATTTT. The V call is TRBV28, the J call TRBJ2-3; perhaps TRBD1 as D (8 bases). The V end lost 7 bases, the J end lost 2 bases, and 28 bases lay between the germline ends. Germline V gene sequence: CDR1 MDHEN, CDR2 SYDVKM. The CDR3 spans 19 residues.

This clonotype was found many times. The chain couples TRBV20-1 to TRBJ2-2, with D unclear. Germline-derived CDR1 and CDR2 are DFQATT and SNEGSKA (reference sequence). The CDR3 covers 15 residues. V dropped 3 bases and J dropped 0 bases, with 11 bases sitting between them. As DNA, the CDR3 is TGCAGTGCTAGGCCGGTTAGGACGAACACCGGGGAGCTGTTTTTT. Its translation: CSARPVRTNTGELFF.

The table lists this clonotype with many counts. The rearrangement links TRBV11-2 to TRBJ1-3; D is undetermined. V lost 8 bases and J lost 1, with 18 bases in between. The CDR3 is made up of 16 amino acids. Germline-derived CDR1 and CDR2 are SGHAT and FQNNGV. This CDR3 reads CASSLGSWGSGNTIYF. DNA of the CDR3: TGTGCCAGCTCTCTTGGGTCTTGGGGATCTGGAAACACCATATATTTT. Full variable domain (outside the CDR3, taken from reference TRBV11-2 and TRBJ1-3): EAGVAQSPRYKIIEKRQSVAFWCNPISGHATLYWYQQILGQGPKLLIQFQNNGVVDDSQLPKDRFSAERLKGVDSTLKIQPAKLEDSAVYLCASSLGSWGSGNTIYFGEGSWLTVV.

In this sample, this clonotype turned up many times. The chain recombines TRBV11-2 with TRBJ2-5; maybe TRBD1 (6 bases). V lost 3 bases and J lost 3, with 14 bases in between. Germline V gene sequence: CDR1 SGHAT, CDR2 FQNNGV. This CDR3 is built from 15 residues. The CDR3 spells CASSFLRDTKETQYF. CDR3 DNA sequence: TGTGCCAGCAGCTTCCTCCGGGACACAAAAGAGACCCAGTACTTC.